This T cell receptor beta chain is from a study of cytomegalovirus exposure and HLA in healthy donors. Whole-study context: The roughly 130 validation repertoires were reported in a later analysis to have been generated on the same platform as the roughly 700 first-cohort repertoires. General observations from the study: The study found most TCR sequences rare, yet found some public TCRs in many donors. Listed as cytomegalovirus-associated were more than 150 TCR beta chains.

Deletions cut 2 bases from V and 8 bases from J, with 13 bases between. Germline values: CDR1 SGHKS, CDR2 YYEKEE (reference sequence). The CDR3 loop spans 14 amino acids. This clone has more than one count but fewer than ten. The antigen is unknown. From the roughly 120-subject validation cohort, which was separate from the approximately 720-subject first cohort, the donors were drawn. Clones were read by immunoSEQ multiplex PCR, and TCRdb kept only the in-frame ones, dropping some. The repertoire has about 130,000 clones, about 88% of them found once; the top ten carry around 1.2%. This receptor was taken from a woman aged 18 to 35 in good health and CMV-seronegative. The sequencing input was PBMCs. The rearrangement joins TRBV5-5 to TRBJ1-4; a weak D match, TRBD1 (6 bases). CDR3: CASSLTGWEEKLFF. In DNA, the CDR3 is TGTGCCAGCAGCTTAACAGGGTGGGAAGAAAAACTGTTTTTT.